This T cell receptor beta chain comes out of a study of T cell changes during pregnancy in multiple sclerosis. Data came from immunoSEQ multiplex PCR; TCRdb stores just in-frame clones and leaves some out. This sample has about 45,000 clones, with under 95% found just once. This sequence originates from a female donor with multiple sclerosis, enrolled in a pregnancy study. Sequenced here: CD8+ T cells from peripheral blood mononuclear cells, sampled in the second trimester of pregnancy.

The CDR3 sequence: CASSERNEKLFF. The CDR3 bases are TGTGCCAGCAGCGAGAGGAATGAAAAACTGTTTTTT. This chain joins TRBV5-4 and TRBJ1-4; no reliable D call. The CDR3 runs to 12 residues. Germline CDR1 is SGHNT and CDR2 is YYREEE (reference sequence). Trimming removed 4 bases at V and 5 bases at J, with 6 bases between. The full variable domain, its missing parts supplied by reference TRBV5-4 and TRBJ1-4, is ETGVTQSPTHLIKTRGQQVTLRCSSQSGHNTVSWYQQALGQGPQFIFQYYREEENGRGNFPPRFSGLQFPNYSSELNVNALELDDSALYLCASSERNEKLFFGSGTQLSVL.